What follows is one TCR beta chain and its context. Its specificity is unknown. A much more abundant neighbour one base away suggests this may be a read error. This specimen belongs to a study of shared clonotypes between healthy human individuals. CDR1 is SEHNR and CDR2 is FQNEAQ in the germline V gene (reference sequence). This CDR3 contains 18 residues. V shed 6 bases and J 1 base; nucleotides not matched to a gene: 15. The table came from immunoSEQ multiplex PCR; TCRdb's copy has only in-frame clones and leaves some out. The sample carries 300,000 to 400,000 clones, about 74% recorded once. General study points: Investigators expected sequencing depth to affect clonotype sharing among donors.

The sample was memory CD4+ T cells sorted from blood. Subset described: CD45RA-negative fraction. The source of this sequence is a young man in good health. V gene TRBV7-9 combines with J gene TRBJ2-1, with 7 nucleotides matching TRBD1. The CDR3 loop is CASRSKATGTRSYNEQFF. The DNA of the CDR3 is TGTGCCAGCAGATCTAAAGCGACAGGGACAAGATCCTACAATGAGCAGTTCTTC.